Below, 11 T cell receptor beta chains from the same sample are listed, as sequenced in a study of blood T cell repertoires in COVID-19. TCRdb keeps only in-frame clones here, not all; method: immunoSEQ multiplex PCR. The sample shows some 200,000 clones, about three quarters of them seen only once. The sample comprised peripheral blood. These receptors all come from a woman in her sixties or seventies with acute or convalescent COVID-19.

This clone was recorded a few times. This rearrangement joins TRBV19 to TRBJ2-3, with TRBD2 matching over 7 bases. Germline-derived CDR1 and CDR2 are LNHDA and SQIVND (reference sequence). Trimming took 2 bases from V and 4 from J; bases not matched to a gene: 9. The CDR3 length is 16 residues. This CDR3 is CASSIREVRLSDTQYF. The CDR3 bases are TGTGCCAGTAGTATACGGGAGGTTAGATTGTCAGATACGCAGTATTTT.

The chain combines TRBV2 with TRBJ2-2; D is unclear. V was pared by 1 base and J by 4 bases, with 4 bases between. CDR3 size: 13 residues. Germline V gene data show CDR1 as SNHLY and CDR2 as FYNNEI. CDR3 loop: CASSEVSTGELFF. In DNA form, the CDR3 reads TGTGCCAGCAGTGAAGTTAGCACCGGGGAGCTGTTTTTT.

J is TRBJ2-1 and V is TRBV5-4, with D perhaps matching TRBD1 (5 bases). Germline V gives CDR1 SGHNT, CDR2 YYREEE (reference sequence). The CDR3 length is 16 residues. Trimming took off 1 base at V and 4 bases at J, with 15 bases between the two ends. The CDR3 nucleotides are TGTGCCAGCAGCTTGATCAGGGAAGGGGTTTACAATGAGCAGTTCTTC. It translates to CASSLIREGVYNEQFF.

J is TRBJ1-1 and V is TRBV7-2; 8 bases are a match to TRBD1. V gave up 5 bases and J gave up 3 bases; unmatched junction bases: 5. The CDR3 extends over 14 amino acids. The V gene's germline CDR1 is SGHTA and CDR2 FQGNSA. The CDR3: CASSPQTGDTEAFF. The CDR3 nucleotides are TGTGCCAGCAGCCCTCAGACAGGGGACACTGAAGCTTTCTTT. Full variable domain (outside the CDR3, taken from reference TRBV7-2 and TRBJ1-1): GAGVSQSPSNKVTEKGKDVELRCDPISGHTALYWYRQSLGQGLEFLIYFQGNSAPDKSGLPSDRFSAERTGGSVSTLTIQRTQQEDSAVYLCASSPQTGDTEAFFGQGTRLTVV.

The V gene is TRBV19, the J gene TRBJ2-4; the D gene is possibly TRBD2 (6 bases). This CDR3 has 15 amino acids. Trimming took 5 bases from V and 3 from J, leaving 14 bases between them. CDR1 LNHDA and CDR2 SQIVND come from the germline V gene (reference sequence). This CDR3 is CASSYEGGYKNIQYF. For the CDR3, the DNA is TGTGCCAGTAGTTATGAAGGAGGGTACAAAAACATTCAGTACTTC.

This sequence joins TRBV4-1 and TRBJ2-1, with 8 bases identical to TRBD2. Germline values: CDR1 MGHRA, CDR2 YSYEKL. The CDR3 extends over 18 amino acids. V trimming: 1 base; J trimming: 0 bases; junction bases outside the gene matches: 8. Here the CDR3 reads CASSQVRLARSSYNEQFF. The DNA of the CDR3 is TGCGCCAGCAGCCAAGTTCGACTAGCGCGGAGCTCCTACAATGAGCAGTTCTTC.

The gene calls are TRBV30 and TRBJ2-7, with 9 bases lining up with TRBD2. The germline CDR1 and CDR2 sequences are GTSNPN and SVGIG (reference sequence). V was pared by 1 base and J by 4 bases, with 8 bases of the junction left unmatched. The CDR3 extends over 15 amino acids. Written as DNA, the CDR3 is TGTGCCTGGAGTGCATCCGGGACTAGCTCGTACGAGCAGTACTTC. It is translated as CAWSASGTSSYEQYF.

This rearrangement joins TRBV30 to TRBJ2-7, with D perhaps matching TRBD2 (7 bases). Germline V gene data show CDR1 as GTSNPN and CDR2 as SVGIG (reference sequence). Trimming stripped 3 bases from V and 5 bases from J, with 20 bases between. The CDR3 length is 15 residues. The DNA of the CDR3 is TGTGCCTGGAGCATCGGGGGGCGCGTTCTTGACGAGCAGTACTTC. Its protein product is CAWSIGGRVLDEQYF.

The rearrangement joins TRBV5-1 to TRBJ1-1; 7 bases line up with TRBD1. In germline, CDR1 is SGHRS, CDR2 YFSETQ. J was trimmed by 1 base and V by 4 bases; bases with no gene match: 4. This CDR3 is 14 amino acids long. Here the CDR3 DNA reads TGCGCCAGCAGCGGAGGACAGGCGAACACTGAAGCTTTCTTT. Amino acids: CASSGGQANTEAFF.

The CDR3 DNA follows: TGCAGCGTTGCGGACGGGATCTCTGGAAACACCATATATTTT. Its translation is CSVADGISGNTIYF. The rearrangement links TRBV29-1 to TRBJ1-3, with D uncertain. The CDR3 loop spans 14 amino acids. From germline, CDR1 is SQVTM and CDR2 ANQGSEA. V gave up 4 bases and J gave up 0 bases, with 10 bases separating them.

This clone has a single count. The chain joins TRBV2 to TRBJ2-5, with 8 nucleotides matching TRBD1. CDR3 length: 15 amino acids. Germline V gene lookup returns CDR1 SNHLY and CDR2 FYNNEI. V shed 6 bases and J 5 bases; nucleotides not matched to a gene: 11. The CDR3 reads CASRRRTGQAETQYF. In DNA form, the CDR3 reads TGTGCCAGCAGGAGAAGGACGGGACAGGCGGAGACCCAGTACTTC.